This paragraph reports one TCR beta chain. Its antigen is not identified. TEMRA cells were enriched by FACS, and CD4+ and CD8+ T cells were negatively isolated. V shed 4 bases and J shed 8 bases, with 17 bases lying between them. Germline V gene sequence: CDR1 MNHEY, CDR2 SVGAGI. The CDR3 consists of 14 residues. The record originates from a study of CD8 T cells in Susac syndrome. Study findings and constraints: In total CD8+ repertoires, roughly 16 Susac-specific public clones were detected, and CD8+ TEMRA repertoires contained roughly five.

Random hexamers served to reverse transcribe about 0.45 to 1 ug RNA. An immunoSEQ multiplex PCR generated amplified TCR beta CDR3 products spanning 54 Vbeta and 13 Jbeta. TCRdb ran MiXCR on the immunoSEQ multiplex PCR reads and lists one entry per CDR3 protein. The sample shows about 130,000 distinct CDR3 sequences, approximately 95% of them seen only once. This chain uses TRBV6-5 with TRBJ1-1, with D possibly TRBD1 on 5 matching bases. The sample taken for sequencing was CD8+ T cells from PBMCs. The clonotype originates from a human donor with Susac syndrome. The CDR3 bases are TGTGCCAGCAGTTCGACGACAGTTACGGGCGAAGCTTTCTTT. Translated: CASSSTTVTGEAFF.